This TCR beta chain was captured in a study of cytomegalovirus exposure and HLA in healthy donors. Notes on this clone: Its antigen is as yet unknown.

Overall study findings and caveats: There was a cluster of highly shared sequence variants that was likely a sequencing artifact. Per a later analysis, about 15,000 TCR beta sequences showed association with HLA alleles at 0.05 false discovery rate.

PCR was performed using 60 Vbeta and 13 Jbeta primers. Authors' methods: Among the unique TCR beta chains that a later analysis counted, about 81 million in all, 9.5 million to 12 million were shared. TCRdb's table, derived via immunoSEQ multiplex PCR, lists solely in-frame clones and lacks some. V, J and clone size are those of that table, while D and trimming were read from the DNA. The table includes about 100,000 clones, 73% detected once. The ends were cut back, 5 bases at V and 0 bases at J, with 10 bases in the middle. CDR1 and CDR2 from the germline V gene are MNHEY and SMNVEV (reference sequence). CDR3 length equals 15 residues.

The rearrangement joins TRBV27 to TRBJ1-4; the D is unclear. The sample consisted of PBMCs. This TCR derives from a young man in good health and CMV-seronegative. Written as DNA, the CDR3 is TGTGCCAGCAGTCTTGTCCCTGCAACTAATGAAAAACTGTTTTTT. This encodes CASSLVPATNEKLFF.